A single sample gave rise to the 4 T cell receptor beta chains below, sequenced in a study of T cells in narcolepsy (dated by TCRdb to the late 2010s). The library was made by the immunoSEQ multiplex PCR assay. The table comes from immuneACCESS by way of TCRdb, which keeps in-frame sequences with V and J called. Part of the clones is missing from these tables; in studies checked, under half for an unresolved V gene and the rest for unknown reasons. This sample comprises around 39,000 clones, 70% to 90% of them detected only once. The top ten clonotypes cover about 1.6% of the sample. Sequencing was carried out using CD45RA- memory CD4+ T cells from PBMCs. The label giving this sample's cell subset or site can be read as: memory T cells sorted ex vivo from peripheral blood. The receptors were gathered from a human donor with narcolepsy.

V usage is TRBV9 and J usage is TRBJ1-2, with a tentative D call TRBD1 (5 bases). Trimming left V 4 bases short and J 2 bases short, with 15 bases between. This CDR3 comprises 15 residues. Per the germline V gene, CDR1 is SGDLS and CDR2 is YYNGEE. CDR3: CASSPSGTLNYGYTF. CDR3 coding DNA: TGTGCCAGCAGCCCCTCCGGGACGTTGAACTATGGCTACACCTTC.

In this sample, this clone turned up once. J is TRBJ1-6 and V is TRBV6-4, with D uncertain. Germline V gene lookup returns CDR1 MRHNA and CDR2 SNTAGT. The CDR3 contains 13 residues. V gave up 8 bases and J gave up 8 bases, with 13 bases separating them. The CDR3 loop is CASGEARDSPLHF. The CDR3 nucleotides are TGTGCCAGCGGAGAAGCGCGGGATTCACCCCTCCACTTT.

V usage is TRBV28 and J usage is TRBJ2-5; D possibly uses TRBD1 or TRBD2 (5 bases each). With the DNA end fitting TRBJ2-7 better, the J assignment may be wrong. The CDR3 sequence is 13 residues long. Looked up from germline, CDR1 is MDHEN and CDR2 is SYDVKM. CDR3 coding DNA: TGTGCCAGCCTCCGGGACGCCTCCTACGAGCAGTACTTC. It is translated as CASLRDASYEQYF.

The gene calls are TRBV4-2 and TRBJ2-5; D might be TRBD2 (5 bases). With the DNA end fitting TRBJ2-7 better, the J assignment may be wrong. The CDR3 runs 13 residues. From germline, CDR1 is LGHNA and CDR2 YNFKEQ. DNA of the CDR3: TGTGCCAGCAGCCAAGGCGGGTTCTACGAGCAGTACTTC. It specifies CASSQGGFYEQYF.